This TCR beta chain was profiled in a study of blood T cell repertoires in COVID-19. Study-level background: Donors in Cohort 3 who had recovered were those with two negative PCRs, healthcare professional clearance, or resolution of their symptoms.

The authors' processing: Amplification of reference gene primers provided the estimated nucleated cell counts. Assay used: immunoSEQ multiplex PCR; TCRdb lists only in-frame clones, some missing. V and J calls and clone size are copied from that table; D and trimming were computed from the DNA. The sample shows over 110,000 clones, 84% of them seen only once. The CDR3 runs to 16 residues. The germline V gene encodes CDR1 LNHDA and CDR2 SQIVND (reference sequence). J gave up 6 bases and V 0 bases, and 8 bases lay outside the gene matches. This clone was observed once. Ages ranged from about 18 to 89 years, with residence in some 25 US areas. Participants' reported clinical history set cohort assignment.

The V and J genes are TRBV19 and TRBJ1-1, with 9 bases lining up with TRBD1. Sequencing was done on a sample of PBMCs or T cells enriched from blood (not recorded which). This TCR derives from a man in his fifties in a cohort exposed to, infected with or recovered from COVID-19 (not recorded which). The CDR3 spells CASSIDGTGRMAEAFF. CDR3 bases: TGTGCCAGTAGTATAGACGGGACAGGGAGGATGGCTGAAGCTTTCTTT.